Each of the 32 T cell receptor beta chains below was sequenced from the same sample in a study of Ad26.COV2.S vaccination and SARS-CoV-2 variants. The repertoire was sequenced with immunoSEQ multiplex PCR; TCRdb's copy has only in-frame clones and lacks some. The profile shows 400,000 to 500,000 clones, roughly 89% of them singletons. Treatment noted: some 20 received Ad26.COV2.S at low or high dose, single or two shots; 5 received placebo; per-sample allocation not given. Specimens were obtained on day 63 following the first vaccine or placebo injection. The sequences come from peripheral blood, collected in a trial of Ad26.COV2.S vaccine versus placebo. Receptors were obtained from a person aged 18 to 59 who received the Ad26.COV2.S COVID-19 vaccine or a placebo.

This clone has just one count. The genes are TRBV19 and TRBJ1-2; a possible D gene is TRBD1 (6 bases). Germline CDR1 and CDR2: LNHDA and SQIVND (reference sequence). V was clipped by 7 bases and J by 8 bases, with 11 bases between them. This CDR3 comprises 11 residues. DNA for the CDR3: TGTGCCAGTAAGGGGGACGGAGGCTACACCTTC. The encoded protein is CASKGDGGYTF.

The V and J genes are TRBV19 and TRBJ1-2; tentative D call: TRBD1 (6 bases). V lost 2 bases to trimming and J lost 8 bases, with 12 bases between them. This CDR3 is built from 13 residues. From germline, CDR1 is LNHDA and CDR2 SQIVND (reference sequence). The CDR3 DNA reads TGTGCCAGTAGTATAAGGGCAGGGGACGGCTACACCTTC. Encoded protein: CASSIRAGDGYTF. Using reference TRBV19 and TRBJ1-2 for the parts outside the CDR3, the full variable domain is DGGITQSPKYLFRKEGQNVTLSCEQNLNHDAMYWYRQDPGQGLRLIYYSQIVNDFQKGDIAEGYSVSREKKESFPLTVTSAQKNPTAFYLCASSIRAGDGYTFGSGTRLTVV.

This sequence joins TRBV25-1 and TRBJ2-7, with D unclear. The V and J ends lost 2 bases and 3 bases respectively, with 14 bases between them. Germline V gene data show CDR1 as MGHDK and CDR2 as SYGVNS. This CDR3 has 15 residues. CDR3 protein: CASSEGPVRSYEQYF. The CDR3 nucleotides are TGTGCCAGCAGTGAAGGTCCCGTCAGAAGCTACGAGCAGTACTTC.

The chain carries TRBV19 and TRBJ1-4; possible D gene TRBD1, 5 bases. The CDR3 covers 14 residues. Germline lookup yields CDR1 LNHDA and CDR2 SQIVND (reference sequence). Trimming removed 9 bases at V and 4 bases at J, with 15 bases between. CDR3 bases: TGTGCCAGCCGGGTAGGGGCCGGTAATGAAAAACTGTTTTTT. This sequence encodes CASRVGAGNEKLFF.

The chain couples TRBV28 to TRBJ1-3, with a possible D match to TRBD1 (5 bases). Germline CDR1 and CDR2: MDHEN and SYDVKM. Trimming took 6 bases from V and 2 from J, leaving 14 bases between them. The CDR3 covers 15 residues. The DNA of the CDR3 is TGTGCCAGCAGGAGAAACAGGAGTCCTGGAAACACCATATATTTT. This encodes CASRRNRSPGNTIYF.

The chain uses TRBV11-1 and TRBJ2-1; 13 bases map to TRBD2. The CDR3 sequence is 15 residues long. The germline V gene encodes CDR1 SGHAT and CDR2 FQDESV (reference sequence). J gave up 9 bases and V 1 base, and 3 bases lay outside the gene matches. The CDR3 loop reads CASSLGLAGGIEQFF. The CDR3, as DNA: TGTGCCAGCAGCTTAGGACTAGCGGGAGGTATTGAGCAGTTCTTC.

The chain employs TRBV6-5 and TRBJ2-7; unclear D gene. V lost 6 bases to trimming and J lost 3 bases, with 6 bases between them. The CDR3 has 11 amino acids. CDR1 MNHEY and CDR2 SVGAGI come from the germline V gene. Here the CDR3 reads CASSQNYEQYF. The CDR3 DNA sequence: TGTGCCAGCAGCCAAAACTACGAGCAGTACTTC.

The chain recombines TRBV12-5 with TRBJ2-3; 8 bases map to TRBD1. Germline values: CDR1 LGHNT, CDR2 FRNRAP. This CDR3 has 16 amino acids. The ends lost 2 bases at V and 1 base at J; junction bases unmatched: 5. The DNA for the CDR3 is TGTGCTAGTGGTTTGATCCAGACAGGGGGCACAGATACGCAGTATTTT. This codes for CASGLIQTGGTDTQYF.

This chain uses TRBV18 with TRBJ2-5; no firm D call. Looked up from germline, CDR1 is KGHSH and CDR2 is LQKENI. The CDR3 is made up of 13 amino acids. The V end was cut by 3 bases, the J end by 3 bases, with 8 bases between. The CDR3: CASSPGTKETQYF. The CDR3 region has the DNA TGTGCCAGCTCACCGGGAACCAAAGAGACCCAGTACTTC.

V is TRBV12-3 or TRBV12-4 and J is TRBJ1-4; a weak D match, TRBD1 (6 bases). V dropped 7 bases and J dropped 6 bases, with 9 bases sitting between them. This CDR3 comprises 12 residues. CDR3 sequence: CASNTGYEKLFF. The CDR3 region has the DNA TGTGCCAGCAACACAGGGTATGAAAAACTGTTTTTT.

The J gene is TRBJ2-1, the V gene TRBV19; D remains unclear. This CDR3 comprises 15 residues. Germline CDR1 LNHDA, CDR2 SQIVND (reference sequence). V was pared by 4 bases and J by 3 bases, with 13 bases between. The CDR3 sequence: CASSRKAPLYNEQFF. Here the CDR3 DNA reads TGTGCCAGTAGTAGGAAGGCTCCCCTCTACAATGAGCAGTTCTTC.

V gene TRBV15 combines with J gene TRBJ2-1; D tentatively fits TRBD1 or TRBD2 (5 bases each). The ends were cut back, 1 base at V and 14 bases at J, with 21 bases in the middle. The CDR3 covers 15 residues. Germline V gene data show CDR1 as LNHNV and CDR2 as YYDKDF (reference sequence). This CDR3 is CATSRVTKGTVGEFF. Here the CDR3 DNA reads TGTGCCACCAGCAGAGTTACTAAGGGGACGGTGGGCGAGTTCTTC.

DNA for the CDR3: TGTGCCATCAGTGGGGACCTAGCGGCGAACACCGGGGAGCTGTTTTTT. It codes for CAISGDLAANTGELFF. J is TRBJ2-2 and V is TRBV10-3; 7 bases line up with TRBD2. V trimming: 4 bases; J trimming: 0 bases; junction bases outside the gene matches: 5. In germline, CDR1 is ENHRY, CDR2 SYGVKD. The CDR3 totals 16 residues.

J is TRBJ2-6 and V is TRBV2; tentatively, D is TRBD1 (6 bases). The germline V gene encodes CDR1 SNHLY and CDR2 FYNNEI. Trimming pared 10 bases from V and 2 bases from J, leaving 18 bases between. The CDR3 runs to 16 residues. CDR3 DNA: TGTGCCACCAAGACAGGACCAGGGGCTGGGGCCAACGTCCTGACTTTC. It specifies CATKTGPGAGANVLTF.

To note about this clone: The sample has other DNA sequences that encode this CDR3 too. The chain couples TRBV9 to TRBJ2-3, with D unresolved. Trimming took off 0 bases at V and 2 bases at J, with 4 bases between the two ends. Germline CDR1 and CDR2: SGDLS and YYNGEE. The length of the CDR3 is 13 residues. Here the CDR3 DNA reads TGTGCCAGCAGCGTAGCTCCCACAGATACGCAGTATTTT. This codes for CASSVAPTDTQYF.

V is TRBV3-1 (or the pseudogene TRBV3-2) and J is TRBJ2-3; no reliable D call. CDR1 and CDR2 from the germline V gene are LGHDT and YNNKEL (reference sequence). The length of the CDR3 is 15 residues. V was shortened by 4 bases and J by 0 bases, with 11 bases between the two germline ends. The CDR3 DNA follows: TGTGCCAGCAGCCTTTGGCGGTCAAGCACAGATACGCAGTATTTT. It specifies CASSLWRSSTDTQYF.

The chain employs TRBV5-1 and TRBJ2-1; 7 nucleotides align to TRBD1. The CDR3 runs 12 residues. The germline CDR1 and CDR2 sequences are SGHRS and YFSETQ. Losses at the gene ends were 7 bases for V and 9 bases for J; bases not matched to a gene: 7. CDR3 loop: CASRTGVGEQFF. Written as DNA, the CDR3 is TGCGCCAGCCGCACAGGGGTTGGTGAGCAGTTCTTC.

The chain is built from TRBV5-8 and TRBJ2-7; TRBD1 or TRBD2 may be the D gene (6 bases each). The CDR3 is 18 residues long. Trimming took off 4 bases at V and 7 bases at J, with 30 bases between the two ends. Germline V gene sequence: CDR1 SGHTS, CDR2 YDEGEE. The CDR3: CASSLDRIWESTSGEQYV. For the CDR3, the DNA is TGTGCCAGCAGCCTTGACAGGATCTGGGAATCTACGAGCGGGGAGCAGTACGTC.

This clone was seen a few times. The genes are TRBV7-2 and TRBJ2-7, with D possibly TRBD2 on 6 matching bases. CDR3 length: 14 residues. V gave up 4 bases and J gave up 7 bases, with 17 bases separating them. Germline-derived CDR1 and CDR2 are SGHTA and FQGNSA. CDR3 nucleotide sequence: TGTGCCAGCAGCTACTCCCGAGTGGGGGGAGAGCAGTACTTC. Translating it yields CASSYSRVGGEQYF.

The rearrangement uses TRBV6-2 or TRBV6-3 and TRBJ2-2; D unresolved. The V and J ends lost 6 bases and 6 bases respectively, with 17 bases between them. This CDR3 has 15 amino acids. Germline values: CDR1 MNHEY, CDR2 SVGEGT. The CDR3 protein is CASSGSSLIAGELFF. Written as DNA, the CDR3 is TGTGCCAGCAGCGGTAGTTCCCTTATAGCCGGGGAGCTGTTTTTT.

The genes are TRBV30 and TRBJ1-6, with 7 bases aligning to TRBD1. Trimming took 2 bases from V and 1 from J; bases not matched to a gene: 14. From germline, CDR1 is GTSNPN and CDR2 SVGIG (reference sequence). CDR3 length equals 19 residues. The CDR3 DNA reads as TGTGCCTGGAGTAGCCTGGTTGGGACAGCTAATTCCTATAATTCACCCCTCCACTTT. Its translation: CAWSSLVGTANSYNSPLHF.

The rearrangement uses TRBV5-1 and TRBJ1-4; weak D call: TRBD1 (6 bases). Germline values: CDR1 SGHRS, CDR2 YFSETQ. This CDR3 spans 14 amino acids. Trimming took 7 bases from V and 4 from J, leaving 14 bases between them. This CDR3 reads CASRGAGDNEKLFF. The CDR3 bases are TGCGCCAGCCGAGGGGCAGGGGATAATGAAAAACTGTTTTTT.

This clone was seen only once. The J gene is TRBJ1-1, the V gene TRBV6-2 or TRBV6-3, with D possibly being TRBD1 (6 bases). Per germline, CDR1 MNHEY and CDR2 SVGEGT. The CDR3 is 12 amino acids. With 5 bases removed from V and 3 bases from J, the gap between germline ends came to 7 bases. The CDR3 protein is CASSQGYTEAFF. CDR3 bases: TGTGCCAGCAGTCAGGGGTACACTGAAGCTTTCTTT.

The chain employs TRBV19 and TRBJ2-3; 7 nucleotides line up with TRBD2. Germline CDR1 is LNHDA and CDR2 is SQIVND (reference sequence). CDR3 length equals 18 residues. V gave up 6 bases and J gave up 3 bases; unmatched junction bases: 18. The CDR3 loop reads CASRKPTGGVGRTDTQYF. The CDR3 bases are TGTGCCAGTAGAAAACCCACGGGAGGAGTGGGTCGGACAGATACGCAGTATTTT. Filled out from reference TRBV19 and TRBJ2-3, the complete variable domain reads DGGITQSPKYLFRKEGQNVTLSCEQNLNHDAMYWYRQDPGQGLRLIYYSQIVNDFQKGDIAEGYSVSREKKESFPLTVTSAQKNPTAFYLCASRKPTGGVGRTDTQYFGPGTRLTVL.

The J gene is TRBJ2-2, the V gene TRBV7-9, with 11 positions matching TRBD2. CDR1 SEHNR and CDR2 FQNEAQ come from the germline V gene (reference sequence). The CDR3 is made up of 18 amino acids. Trimming cost V 2 bases and J 3 bases; bases outside gene matches: 8. For the CDR3, the DNA is TGTGCCAGCAGCTTAAGGCATAGCGGGGGGGCCGACACCGGGGAGCTGTTTTTT. Protein: CASSLRHSGGADTGELFF.

This chain joins TRBV19 and TRBJ2-2; D is perhaps TRBD1 (6 bases). The V gene lost 7 bases and the J gene lost 1 base, with 16 bases spanning the gap. The germline CDR1 and CDR2 sequences are LNHDA and SQIVND (reference sequence). The CDR3 spans 16 residues. The CDR3 region has the DNA TGTGCCAGTATCCGAGACGACAGGCAGAACACCGGGGAGCTGTTTTTT. It translates to CASIRDDRQNTGELFF.

V usage is TRBV6-2 or TRBV6-3 and J usage is TRBJ2-5, with D possibly TRBD1 on 6 matching bases. Germline V gene data show CDR1 as MNHEY and CDR2 as SVGEGT. The CDR3 spans 15 residues. V lost 4 bases, J lost 1 base, and 13 bases lay in between. CDR3 nucleotides: TGTGCCAGCAGTTTAGCCGGGACATCCCAAGAGACCCAGTACTTC. Amino acid sequence: CASSLAGTSQETQYF.

This clone was picked up one time. V and J are TRBV6-2 or TRBV6-3 and TRBJ1-2; no definite D call. Trimming took 4 bases from V and 4 from J, leaving 13 bases between them. CDR3 length: 14 amino acids. The germline V gene encodes CDR1 MNHEY and CDR2 SVGEGT. The CDR3 sequence is CASSFRREGYGYTF. Written as DNA, the CDR3 is TGTGCCAGCAGTTTCCGACGGGAAGGCTATGGCTACACCTTC.

The CDR3 coding sequence is TGTGCCAGCAGCTTGATGGCTAGCGGGGCCCCCGAGCAGTTCTTC. Translating it yields CASSLMASGAPEQFF. The genes are TRBV5-6 and TRBJ2-1; 9 nucleotides align to TRBD2. The germline gives CDR1 SGHDT, CDR2 YYEEEE. This CDR3 contains 15 residues. Trimming at V came to 1 base and at J to 10 bases, leaving 9 bases not matched to a gene. Filled out from reference TRBV5-6 and TRBJ2-1, the complete variable domain reads DAGVTQSPTHLIKTRGQQVTLRCSPKSGHDTVSWYQQALGQGPQFIFQYYEEEERQRGNFPDRFSGHQFPNYSSELNVNALLLGDSALYLCASSLMASGAPEQFFGPGTRLTVL.

In DNA form, the CDR3 reads TGCAGTGCTAGGAGGAGTGGTGAGCAGTTCTTC. Protein sequence: CSARRSGEQFF. The chain has TRBV20-1 and TRBJ2-1; D gene ambiguous. Trimming shortened V by 3 bases and J by 9 bases, and 9 bases separated the two germline ends. Germline values: CDR1 DFQATT, CDR2 SNEGSKA (reference sequence). This CDR3 comprises 11 residues.

This chain links TRBV7-2 with TRBJ2-7; D uncertain. Trimming removed 5 bases from V and 3 bases from J, with 5 bases in between. The length of the CDR3 is 11 residues. Per germline, CDR1 SGHTA and CDR2 FQGNSA. CDR3 DNA sequence: TGTGCCAGCAGCCCAGGCTACGAGCAGTACTTC. Translating it yields CASSPGYEQYF.

The genes are TRBV5-1 and TRBJ2-2; unclear D gene. V gave up 0 bases and J gave up 8 bases, with 8 bases separating them. CDR3 length: 13 residues. Per germline, CDR1 SGHRS and CDR2 YFSETQ. The CDR3 DNA is TGCGCCAGCAGCTTGGAGCCTGATGGGGAGCTGTTTTTT. Its translation is CASSLEPDGELFF.